The 14 T cell receptor beta chains listed next were all sequenced from one sample in a study of blood T cell repertoires in COVID-19 (dated by TCRdb to about 2020). Libraries came from the immunoSEQ multiplex PCR assay. Drawn from immuneACCESS, this table holds only the in-frame rearrangements with V and J called that TCRdb kept. Clones are partly lost; checked studies trace under half to an unresolved V gene and leave the rest unexplained. For this sample the table gives about 160,000 clones, of which around 87% were detected only once. The top ten hold about 6% of the sample. The sequenced sample was peripheral blood. All receptors come from a man at least 80 years old with acute or convalescent COVID-19.

V and J are TRBV3-1 (or the pseudogene TRBV3-2) and TRBJ1-4, with 7 bases that match TRBD1. CDR3 length: 14 amino acids. From germline, CDR1 is LGHDT and CDR2 YNNKEL (reference sequence). Trimming removed 3 bases from V and 8 bases from J; junction bases left unmatched: 6. Written as DNA, the CDR3 is TGTGCCAGCAGCCACCACAGGGGCCAGGAAAAACTGTTTTTT. Protein sequence: CASSHHRGQEKLFF.

Concerning this clone: This sample also contains other DNA sequences that code for the same CDR3. CDR3 nucleotides: TGCGCCAGCAGCTTGTTGGGCGGGGGAGAGACCCAGTACTTC. It translates to CASSLLGGGETQYF. The chain joins TRBV5-1 to TRBJ2-5; 7 bases map to TRBD2. Germline CDR1 and CDR2: SGHRS and YFSETQ. The CDR3 runs 14 residues. V shed 1 base and J 4 bases; nucleotides not matched to a gene: 4.

The J gene is TRBJ2-4, the V gene TRBV29-1, with 10 bases aligning to TRBD2. Germline values: CDR1 SQVTM, CDR2 ANQGSEA. Trimming cost V 6 bases and J 7 bases; bases outside gene matches: 12. This CDR3 has 15 residues. The CDR3 bases are TGCAGCGTCGAGGGTCTAGCGGGAGTTTCGAACATTCAGTACTTC. Protein sequence: CSVEGLAGVSNIQYF.

The chain recombines TRBV2 with TRBJ2-5, with 9 nucleotides matching TRBD2. Germline-derived CDR1 and CDR2 are SNHLY and FYNNEI. The trim removed 3 bases at V and 1 base at J, leaving 3 bases unmatched. The CDR3 extends over 15 amino acids. The CDR3 nucleotides read TGTGCCAGCAGTGAGGGCGGGAGGGCCCAAGAGACCCAGTACTTC. Protein: CASSEGGRAQETQYF.

This clone came up once. The chain recombines TRBV28 with TRBJ2-3; 12 positions agree with TRBD2. CDR1 and CDR2 from the germline V gene are MDHEN and SYDVKM. The CDR3 loop spans 16 amino acids. The J segment lost 3 bases and the V segment lost 6 bases, leaving 7 bases of the junction unmatched. CDR3 nucleotides: TGTGCCAGCAGCCTCCCACTAGCGGGAGGTACAGATACGCAGTATTTT. Residues: CASSLPLAGGTDTQYF.

The rearrangement uses TRBV6-6 and TRBJ2-1; 9 bases are shared with TRBD2. The CDR3 consists of 15 residues. The V gene's germline CDR1 is MNHNY and CDR2 SVGAGI (reference sequence). Unmatched junction bases numbered 8, after V lost 2 bases and J lost 9 bases. The CDR3 coding sequence is TGTGCCAGCAGTTACGCCATAGCGGGAGCCAGTGAGCAGTTCTTC. It is translated as CASSYAIAGASEQFF.

V is TRBV7-2 and J is TRBJ1-6; D remains unclear. This CDR3 contains 14 residues. Trimming stripped 3 bases from V and 7 bases from J, with 10 bases between. CDR1 is SGHTA, CDR2 FQGNSA, per germline. DNA for the CDR3: TGTGCCAGCAGCTTTGGAGCCGGCAATTCACCCCTCCACTTT. Translated, it gives CASSFGAGNSPLHF.

This rearrangement joins TRBV7-9 to TRBJ2-3; 7 bases fit TRBD2. The CDR3 is 16 amino acids. Trimming cost V 3 bases and J 1 base; bases outside gene matches: 7. The germline V gene encodes CDR1 SEHNR and CDR2 FQNEAQ (reference sequence). The CDR3 loop is CASSFGASGGTDTQYF. CDR3 nucleotide sequence: TGTGCCAGCAGCTTCGGGGCTAGCGGAGGCACAGATACGCAGTATTTT.

The rearrangement links TRBV5-1 to TRBJ1-1; weak D call: TRBD1 (6 bases). This CDR3 has 15 amino acids. The V end was cut by 4 bases, the J end by 4 bases, with 17 bases between. Germline V lookup: CDR1 SGHRS, CDR2 YFSETQ. CDR3 loop: CASSPLQGGGTEAFF. CDR3 nucleotides: TGCGCCAGCAGCCCTTTACAGGGCGGCGGCACTGAAGCTTTCTTT.

The chain uses TRBV7-2 and TRBJ2-7; 7 nucleotides align to TRBD2. CDR1 SGHTA and CDR2 FQGNSA come from the germline V gene. The V and J ends lost 1 base and 4 bases, in that order; junction bases with no gene match: 10. This CDR3 region has 16 residues. The CDR3 reads CASSLVESGDFYEQYF. As DNA, the CDR3 is TGTGCCAGCAGCTTAGTGGAGAGCGGGGATTTTTACGAGCAGTACTTC.

The chain links TRBV6-5 to TRBJ2-5; 13 bases are shared with TRBD2. The V gene's germline CDR1 is MNHEY and CDR2 SVGAGI. V lost 6 bases and J lost 4; bases outside the gene matches: 5. The CDR3 is 15 residues long. The CDR3, as DNA: TGTGCCAGCAGCCCGACTAGCGGGGGGACAGAGACCCAGTACTTC. Amino acids: CASSPTSGGTETQYF.

The rearrangement links TRBV11-2 to TRBJ2-3; 8 bases match TRBD1. V shed 1 base, J shed 5 bases, and the junction held 2 bases outside the gene matches. Looked up from germline, CDR1 is SGHAT and CDR2 is FQNNGV. There are 14 residues in the CDR3. Written as DNA, the CDR3 is TGTGCCAGCAGCTTAGGCAGGGGGCGAGATACGCAGTATTTT. This translates into CASSLGRGRDTQYF.

This chain uses TRBV4-1 with TRBJ1-2; 7 nucleotides match TRBD1. CDR1 and CDR2 (germline): MGHRA, YSYEKL. After removal of 1 base from V and 6 bases from J, the junction contained 8 bases not matched to a gene. The CDR3 has 15 residues. The CDR3 sequence: CASSQAPQGTHGYTF. The DNA of the CDR3 is TGCGCCAGCAGCCAAGCACCACAGGGGACGCATGGCTACACCTTC.

This clone has only one observation. The chain links TRBV27 to TRBJ1-6; 7 bases align to TRBD1. The CDR3 spans 16 residues. The junction had 2 bases not matched to a gene; V was cut back by 0 bases and J by 3 bases. The V gene's germline CDR1 is MNHEY and CDR2 SMNVEV (reference sequence). CDR3 region: CASSLSGGFYNSPLHF. Here the CDR3 DNA reads TGTGCCAGCAGTTTATCAGGGGGCTTCTATAATTCACCCCTCCACTTT.